This T cell receptor (gamma chain) was profiled in a study of gamma-delta T cells after stem cell transplantation. J was trimmed by 7 bases and V by 1 base; bases with no gene match: 4. This CDR3 spans 16 amino acids. From germline, CDR1 is GITISATS and CDR2 ISYDGTV (reference sequence). TCRdb re-processed the RT-PCR reads using CATT. The sample contains 1,500 to 2,000 gamma-chain clones, 2.5% to 4% of which appear only once. In this sample, this clone is medium-sized. In the same sample, other DNA sequences code for this CDR3. Material for sequencing was gamma-delta T cells. The TCR comes from a human donor. It is not recorded whose cells these are; they may come from a transplant donor. The rearrangement joins TRGV9 to TRGJP. DNA for the CDR3: TGTGCCTTGTGGGAGGTAGACGAGTTGGGCAAAAAAATCAAGGTATTT. This encodes CALWEVDELGKKIKVF.